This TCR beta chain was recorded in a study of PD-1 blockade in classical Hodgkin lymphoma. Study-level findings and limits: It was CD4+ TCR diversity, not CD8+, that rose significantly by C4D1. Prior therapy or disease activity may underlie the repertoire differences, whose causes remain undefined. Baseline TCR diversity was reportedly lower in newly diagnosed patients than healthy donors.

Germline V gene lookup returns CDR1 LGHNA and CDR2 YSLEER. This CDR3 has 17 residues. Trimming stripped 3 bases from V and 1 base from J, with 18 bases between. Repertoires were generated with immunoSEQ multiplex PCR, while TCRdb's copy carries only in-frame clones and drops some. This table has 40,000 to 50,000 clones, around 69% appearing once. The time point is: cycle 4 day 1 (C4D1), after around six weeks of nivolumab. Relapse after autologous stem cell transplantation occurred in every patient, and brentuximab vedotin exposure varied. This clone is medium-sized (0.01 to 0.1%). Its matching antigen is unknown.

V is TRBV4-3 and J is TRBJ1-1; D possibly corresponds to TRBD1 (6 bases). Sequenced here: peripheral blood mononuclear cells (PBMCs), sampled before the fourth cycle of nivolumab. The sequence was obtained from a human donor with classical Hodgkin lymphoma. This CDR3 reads CASSQSNRVWKNTEAFF. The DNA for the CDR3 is TGCGCCAGCAGCCAGTCCAACAGGGTGTGGAAGAACACTGAAGCTTTCTTT.